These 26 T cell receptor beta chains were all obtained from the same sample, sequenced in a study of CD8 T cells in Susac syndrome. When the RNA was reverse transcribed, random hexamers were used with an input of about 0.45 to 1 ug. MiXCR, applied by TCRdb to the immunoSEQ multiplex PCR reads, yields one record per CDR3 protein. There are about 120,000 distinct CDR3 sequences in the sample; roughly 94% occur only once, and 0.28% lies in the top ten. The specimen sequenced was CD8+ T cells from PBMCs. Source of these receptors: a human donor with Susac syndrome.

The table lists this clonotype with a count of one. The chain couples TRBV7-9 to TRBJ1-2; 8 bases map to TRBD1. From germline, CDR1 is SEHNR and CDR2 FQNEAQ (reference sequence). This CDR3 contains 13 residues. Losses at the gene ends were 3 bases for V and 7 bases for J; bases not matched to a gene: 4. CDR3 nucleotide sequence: TGTGCCAGCAGCTTCGGACAGGGCCCTGGCTACACCTTC. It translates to CASSFGQGPGYTF.

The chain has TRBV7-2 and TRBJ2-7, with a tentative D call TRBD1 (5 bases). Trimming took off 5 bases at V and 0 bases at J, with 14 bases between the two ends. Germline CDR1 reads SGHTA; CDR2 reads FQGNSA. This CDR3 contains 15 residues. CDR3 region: CASSPTVLGSYEQYF. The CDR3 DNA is TGTGCCAGCAGCCCGACAGTCTTGGGCTCCTACGAGCAGTACTTC.

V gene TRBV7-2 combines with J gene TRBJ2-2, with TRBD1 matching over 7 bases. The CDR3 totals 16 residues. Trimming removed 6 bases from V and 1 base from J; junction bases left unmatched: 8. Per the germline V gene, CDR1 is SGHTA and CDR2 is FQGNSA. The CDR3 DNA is TGTGCCAGCAGGCCGATGGACAGGATGAACACCGGGGAGCTGTTTTTT. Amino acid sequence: CASRPMDRMNTGELFF.

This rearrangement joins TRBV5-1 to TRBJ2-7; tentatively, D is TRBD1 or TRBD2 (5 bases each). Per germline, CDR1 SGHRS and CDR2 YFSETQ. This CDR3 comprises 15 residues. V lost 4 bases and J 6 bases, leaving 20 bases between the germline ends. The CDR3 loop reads CASSIRDGPPGEQYF. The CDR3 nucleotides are TGCGCCAGCAGCATCCGGGACGGCCCGCCTGGCGAGCAGTACTTC. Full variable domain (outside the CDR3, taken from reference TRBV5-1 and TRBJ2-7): KAGVTQTPRYLIKTRGQQVTLSCSPISGHRSVSWYQQTPGQGLQFLFEYFSETQRNKGNFPGRFSGRQFSNSRSEMNVSTLELGDSALYLCASSIRDGPPGEQYFGPGTRLTVT.

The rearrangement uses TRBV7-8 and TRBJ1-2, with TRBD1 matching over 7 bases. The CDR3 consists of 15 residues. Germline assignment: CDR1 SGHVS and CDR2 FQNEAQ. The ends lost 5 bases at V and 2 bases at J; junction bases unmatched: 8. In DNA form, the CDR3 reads TGTGCCAGCAGCGAGGGGGCAGGGACCAACTATGGCTACACCTTC. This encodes CASSEGAGTNYGYTF.

The CDR3 DNA is TGTGCCAGTAGTATGACTAGCGGGTCCCAAGAGACCCAGTACTTC. Its protein is CASSMTSGSQETQYF. The chain recombines TRBV19 with TRBJ2-5; 10 bases fit TRBD2. The CDR3 spans 15 residues. V was pared by 3 bases and J by 1 base, with 2 bases of the junction left unmatched. From germline, CDR1 is LNHDA and CDR2 SQIVND (reference sequence). The entire variable domain, with the rest obtained from reference TRBV19 and TRBJ2-5, is as follows: DGGITQSPKYLFRKEGQNVTLSCEQNLNHDAMYWYRQDPGQGLRLIYYSQIVNDFQKGDIAEGYSVSREKKESFPLTVTSAQKNPTAFYLCASSMTSGSQETQYFGPGTRLLVL.

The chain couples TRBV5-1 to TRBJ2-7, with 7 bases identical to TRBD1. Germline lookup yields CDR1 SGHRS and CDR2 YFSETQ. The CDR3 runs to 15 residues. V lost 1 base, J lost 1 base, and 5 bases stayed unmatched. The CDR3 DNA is TGCGCCAGCAGCTTGTGGGACAGCTCTTCCTACGAGCAGTACTTC. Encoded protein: CASSLWDSSSYEQYF.

CDR3 region: CASSEKEVVHEQFF. CDR3 coding DNA: TGCGCCAGCAGTGAAAAAGAGGTGGTACATGAGCAGTTCTTC. J is TRBJ2-1 and V is TRBV23-1; D gene uncertain. TRBV23-1 is noted as an ORF with a role that remains uncertain. CDR3 length equals 14 residues. Trimming removed 5 bases from V and 8 bases from J, with 16 bases in between.

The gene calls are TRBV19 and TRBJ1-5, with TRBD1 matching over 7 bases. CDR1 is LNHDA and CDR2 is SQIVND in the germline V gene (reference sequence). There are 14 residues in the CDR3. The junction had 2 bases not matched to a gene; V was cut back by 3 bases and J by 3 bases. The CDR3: CASSITGANQPQHF. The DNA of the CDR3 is TGTGCCAGTAGTATCACAGGGGCCAATCAGCCCCAGCATTTT. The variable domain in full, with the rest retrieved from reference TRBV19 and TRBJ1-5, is DGGITQSPKYLFRKEGQNVTLSCEQNLNHDAMYWYRQDPGQGLRLIYYSQIVNDFQKGDIAEGYSVSREKKESFPLTVTSAQKNPTAFYLCASSITGANQPQHFGDGTRLSIL.

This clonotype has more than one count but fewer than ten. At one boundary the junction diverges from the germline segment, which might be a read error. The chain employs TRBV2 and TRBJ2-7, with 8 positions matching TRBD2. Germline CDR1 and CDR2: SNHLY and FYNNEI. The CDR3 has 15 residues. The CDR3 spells CASREGVGGAYEQYF. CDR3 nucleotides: TGTGCCAGCAGGGAAGGCGTCGGGGGGGCCTACGAGCAGTACTTC.

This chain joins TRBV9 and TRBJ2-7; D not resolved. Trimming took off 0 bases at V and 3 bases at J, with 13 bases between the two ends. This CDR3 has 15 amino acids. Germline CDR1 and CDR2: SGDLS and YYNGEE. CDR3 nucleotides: TGTGCCAGCAGCGTAGCTGTAGGATCCCTCTACGAGCAGTACTTC. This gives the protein CASSVAVGSLYEQYF.

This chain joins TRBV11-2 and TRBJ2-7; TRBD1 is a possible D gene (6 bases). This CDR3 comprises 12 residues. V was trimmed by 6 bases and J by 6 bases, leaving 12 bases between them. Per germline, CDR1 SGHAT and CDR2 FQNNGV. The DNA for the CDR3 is TGTGCCAGCAGTAGCCTAGGGGGCGAGCAGTACTTC. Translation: CASSSLGGEQYF.

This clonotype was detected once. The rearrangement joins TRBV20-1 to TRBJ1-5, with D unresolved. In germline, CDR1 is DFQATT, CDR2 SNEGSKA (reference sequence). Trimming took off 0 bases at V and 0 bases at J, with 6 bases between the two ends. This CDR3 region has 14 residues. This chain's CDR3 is CSARDSGSNQPQHF. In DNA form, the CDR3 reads TGCAGTGCTAGAGATTCGGGTAGCAATCAGCCCCAGCATTTT.

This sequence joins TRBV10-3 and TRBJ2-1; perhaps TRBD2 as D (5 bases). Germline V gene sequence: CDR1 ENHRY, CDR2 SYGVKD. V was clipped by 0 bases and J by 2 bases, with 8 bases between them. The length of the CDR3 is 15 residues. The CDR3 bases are TGTGCCATCAGTGAGTCTAGGACTCCCTACAATGAGCAGTTCTTC. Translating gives CAISESRTPYNEQFF.

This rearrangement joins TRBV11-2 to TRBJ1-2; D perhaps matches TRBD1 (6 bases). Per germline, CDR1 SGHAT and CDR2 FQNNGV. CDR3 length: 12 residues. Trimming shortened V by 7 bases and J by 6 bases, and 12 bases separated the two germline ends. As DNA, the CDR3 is TGTGCCAGCACCGAACAGGGTAATGGCTACACCTTC. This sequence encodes CASTEQGNGYTF.

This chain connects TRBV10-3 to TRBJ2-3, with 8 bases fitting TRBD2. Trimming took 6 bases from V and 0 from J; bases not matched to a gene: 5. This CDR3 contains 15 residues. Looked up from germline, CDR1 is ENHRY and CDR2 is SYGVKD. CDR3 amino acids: CAIRVAGISTDTQYF. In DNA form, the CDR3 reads TGTGCCATCAGGGTAGCGGGGATTAGCACAGATACGCAGTATTTT.

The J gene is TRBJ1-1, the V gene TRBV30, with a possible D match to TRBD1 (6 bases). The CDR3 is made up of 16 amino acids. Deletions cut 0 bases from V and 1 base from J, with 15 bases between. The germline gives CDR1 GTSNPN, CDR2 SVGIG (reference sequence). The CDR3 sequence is CAWSVLQTGPNTEAFF. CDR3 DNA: TGTGCCTGGAGTGTTCTCCAAACAGGGCCGAACACTGAAGCTTTCTTT.

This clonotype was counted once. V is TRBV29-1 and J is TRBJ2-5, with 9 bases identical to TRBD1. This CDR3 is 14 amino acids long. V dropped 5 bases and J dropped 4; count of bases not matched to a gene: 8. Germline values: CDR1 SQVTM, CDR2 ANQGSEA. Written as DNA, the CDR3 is TGCAGCGTTCCCCGACAGGGGGTAGGAGAGACCCAGTACTTC. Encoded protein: CSVPRQGVGETQYF.

DNA for the CDR3: TGTGCCAGCAGCCAAGATAACAGGAACGAGCAGTACTTC. Its protein product is CASSQDNRNEQYF. This chain joins TRBV3-1 and TRBJ2-7; perhaps TRBD1 as D (5 bases). Trimming took off 0 bases at V and 5 bases at J, with 8 bases between the two ends. This CDR3 is 13 amino acids long. Germline V CDR1 and CDR2: LGHDT, YNNKEL (reference sequence).

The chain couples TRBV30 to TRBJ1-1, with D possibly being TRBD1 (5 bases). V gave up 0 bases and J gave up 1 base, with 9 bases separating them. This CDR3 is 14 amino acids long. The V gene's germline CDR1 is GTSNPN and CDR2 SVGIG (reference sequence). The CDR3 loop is CAWSVGPGNTEAFF. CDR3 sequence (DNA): TGTGCCTGGAGTGTGGGGCCTGGGAACACTGAAGCTTTCTTT.

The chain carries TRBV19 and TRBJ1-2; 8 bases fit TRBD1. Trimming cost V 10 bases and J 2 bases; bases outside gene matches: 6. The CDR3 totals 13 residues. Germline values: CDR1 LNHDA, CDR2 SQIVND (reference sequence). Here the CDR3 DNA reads TGTGCCACCTCGACAGGGGCAAACTATGGCTACACCTTC. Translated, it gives CATSTGANYGYTF.

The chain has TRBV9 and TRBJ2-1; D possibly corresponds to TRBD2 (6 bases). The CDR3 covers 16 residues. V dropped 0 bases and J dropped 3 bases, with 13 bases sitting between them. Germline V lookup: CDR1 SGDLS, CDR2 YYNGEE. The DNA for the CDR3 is TGTGCCAGCAGCGTAGCTACCTCGGGACTCTACAATGAGCAGTTCTTC. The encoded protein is CASSVATSGLYNEQFF.

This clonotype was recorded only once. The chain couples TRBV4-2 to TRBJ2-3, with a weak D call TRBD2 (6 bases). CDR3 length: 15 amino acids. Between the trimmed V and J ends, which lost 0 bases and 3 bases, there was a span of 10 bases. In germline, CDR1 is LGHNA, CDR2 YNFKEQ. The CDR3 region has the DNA TGTGCCAGCAGCCAAGATTGGGACTGGACAGATACGCAGTATTTT. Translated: CASSQDWDWTDTQYF.

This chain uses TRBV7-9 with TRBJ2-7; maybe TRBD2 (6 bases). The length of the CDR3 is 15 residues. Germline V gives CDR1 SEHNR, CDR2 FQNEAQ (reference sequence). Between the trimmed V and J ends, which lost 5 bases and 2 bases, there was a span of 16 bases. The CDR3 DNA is TGTGCCAGCAGCCCAGCTGGCGGGGAAGCCTACGAGCAGTACTTC. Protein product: CASSPAGGEAYEQYF.

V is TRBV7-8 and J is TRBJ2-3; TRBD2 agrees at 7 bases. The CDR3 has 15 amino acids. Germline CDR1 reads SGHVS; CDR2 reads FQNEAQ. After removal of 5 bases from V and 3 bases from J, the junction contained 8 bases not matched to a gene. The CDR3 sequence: CASSTSGAGTDTQYF. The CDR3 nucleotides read TGTGCCAGCAGCACCAGCGGGGCTGGGACAGATACGCAGTATTTT.

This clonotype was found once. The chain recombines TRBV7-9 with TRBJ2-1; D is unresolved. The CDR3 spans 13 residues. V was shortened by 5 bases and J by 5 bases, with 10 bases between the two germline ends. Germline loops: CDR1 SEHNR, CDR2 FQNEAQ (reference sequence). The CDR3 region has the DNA TGTGCCAGCAGCCATTACTTAAACAATGAGCAGTTCTTC. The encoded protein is CASSHYLNNEQFF. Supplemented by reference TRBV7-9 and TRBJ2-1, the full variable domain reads DTGVSQNPRHKITKRGQNVTFRCDPISEHNRLYWYRQTLGQGPEFLTYFQNEAQLEKSRLLSDRFSAERPKGSFSTLEIQRTEQGDSAMYLCASSHYLNNEQFFGPGTRLTVL.